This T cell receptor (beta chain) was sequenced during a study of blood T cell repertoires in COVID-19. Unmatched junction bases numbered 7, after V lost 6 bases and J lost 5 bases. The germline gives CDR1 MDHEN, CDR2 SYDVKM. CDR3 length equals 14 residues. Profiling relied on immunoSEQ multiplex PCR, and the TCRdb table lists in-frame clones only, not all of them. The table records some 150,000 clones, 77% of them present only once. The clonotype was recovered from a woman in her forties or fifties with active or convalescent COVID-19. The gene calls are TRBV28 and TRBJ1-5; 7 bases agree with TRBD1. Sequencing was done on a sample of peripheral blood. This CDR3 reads CASRTTGAHQPQHF. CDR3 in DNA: TGTGCCAGCAGGACAACAGGGGCCCATCAGCCCCAGCATTTT.